The 13 T cell receptor beta chains below all came from one sample that was sequenced in a study of identical twins. From the 5' RACE reads, TCRdb called clonotypes with MiXCR, one entry per CDR3 protein. The sample holds approximately 500,000 distinct CDR3 sequences, roughly a quarter seen once. This sample also appeared in a second study, on T cells expressing NK-cell markers.

Sequencing used CD4+ T cells sorted from blood. The receptors here all came from a young woman in good health.

The CDR3 DNA reads TGTGCCAGCAGCCTGTTTGGACTAGCGGGAGCGACCACCGGGGAGCTGTTTTTT. Encoded protein: CASSLFGLAGATTGELFF. The rearrangement links TRBV11-2 to TRBJ2-2, with 13 nucleotides matching TRBD2. This CDR3 contains 18 residues. J lost 4 bases, V lost 5 bases, and 10 bases had no gene match. Germline V gives CDR1 SGHAT, CDR2 FQNNGV.

The rearrangement links TRBV4-3 to TRBJ2-1, with D uncertain. This CDR3 is 15 amino acids long. The germline V gene has CDR1 LGHNA and CDR2 YSLEER. V lost 2 bases and J lost 0, with 8 bases in between. CDR3 residues: CASSQRRNSYNEQFF. The DNA of the CDR3 is TGCGCCAGCAGCCAACGCCGCAACTCCTACAATGAGCAGTTCTTC.

This clonotype has a handful of counts. This chain links TRBV29-1 with TRBJ1-1; 8 positions agree with TRBD1. Trimming took 8 bases from V and 7 from J; bases not matched to a gene: 9. CDR3 length equals 12 residues. Germline values: CDR1 SQVTM, CDR2 ANQGSEA. CDR3 region: CSLSGQGSEAFF. The CDR3 nucleotides are TGCAGCCTGTCAGGACAGGGTAGTGAAGCTTTCTTT.

The V gene is TRBV20-1, the J gene TRBJ2-2; D perhaps matches TRBD2 (6 bases). The CDR3 totals 14 residues. From germline, CDR1 is DFQATT and CDR2 SNEGSKA (reference sequence). The V end lost 0 bases, the J end lost 3 bases, and 8 bases lay between the germline ends. The CDR3 DNA is TGCAGTGCTAGAGATGGGACTTACACCGGGGAGCTGTTTTTT. It translates to CSARDGTYTGELFF.

The chain combines TRBV15 with TRBJ2-2; 12 bases line up with TRBD2. This CDR3 is built from 14 residues. Germline V lookup: CDR1 LNHNV, CDR2 YYDKDF (reference sequence). V lost 7 bases and J lost 4; bases outside the gene matches: 1. CDR3 nucleotides: TGTGCCACCACTAGCGGGGGGGGCACCGGGGAGCTGTTTTTT. Translated: CATTSGGGTGELFF.

The chain joins TRBV14 to TRBJ2-3; D might be TRBD2 (7 bases). Trimming shortened V by 0 bases and J by 11 bases, and 12 bases separated the two germline ends. CDR3 length: 13 amino acids. Germline assignment: CDR1 SGHDN and CDR2 FVKESK. CDR3: CASSQDRGAQQYF. The CDR3 DNA is TGTGCCAGCAGCCAAGACCGGGGGGCTCAGCAGTATTTT.

This clonotype was detected many times. This chain connects TRBV20-1 to TRBJ2-7; 11 nucleotides agree with TRBD1. The trim removed 6 bases at V and 7 bases at J, leaving 17 bases unmatched. Germline CDR1 is DFQATT and CDR2 is SNEGSKA (reference sequence). This CDR3 spans 16 amino acids. CDR3 loop: CSAEDVAGTGGGEQYF. CDR3 nucleotide sequence: TGCAGTGCGGAGGATGTAGCAGGGACAGGGGGGGGAGAGCAGTACTTC.

This clonotype was observed a few times. This rearrangement joins TRBV20-1 to TRBJ2-1; TRBD2 agrees at 10 bases. Looked up from germline, CDR1 is DFQATT and CDR2 is SNEGSKA (reference sequence). Losses at the gene ends were 6 bases for V and 4 bases for J; bases not matched to a gene: 3. The CDR3 runs to 13 residues. CDR3 nucleotides: TGCAGTGCCCTACTAGCGGGATACAATGAGCAGTTCTTC. Translating gives CSALLAGYNEQFF.

This clonotype came up a few times. J is TRBJ2-2 and V is TRBV6-5; D unclear. Trimming shortened V by 2 bases and J by 2 bases, and 12 bases separated the two germline ends. The germline V gene encodes CDR1 MNHEY and CDR2 SVGAGI. This CDR3 has 16 amino acids. The chain's CDR3 is CASSYAWGSNTGELFF. For the CDR3, the DNA is TGTGCCAGCAGTTACGCGTGGGGAAGTAACACCGGGGAGCTGTTTTTT.

The rearrangement links TRBV9 to TRBJ2-3; 7 nucleotides align to TRBD2. Trimming at V came to 0 bases and at J to 1 base, leaving 5 bases not matched to a gene. Germline V gene sequence: CDR1 SGDLS, CDR2 YYNGEE. This CDR3 contains 16 residues. The CDR3 is CASSVGDYGRTDTQYF. The CDR3 nucleotides are TGTGCCAGCAGCGTAGGGGACTATGGGCGCACAGATACGCAGTATTTT.

V gene TRBV25-1 combines with J gene TRBJ2-1; 9 positions agree with TRBD1. With V trimmed by 5 bases and J by 0 bases, 11 bases remained unmatched. This CDR3 spans 18 amino acids. CDR1 is MGHDK, CDR2 SYGVNS, per germline. This chain's CDR3 is CASSSSDRGSSSYNEQFF. In DNA, the CDR3 is TGTGCCAGCAGTAGCTCGGACAGGGGATCCAGCTCCTACAATGAGCAGTTCTTC.

The chain uses TRBV2 and TRBJ2-2; TRBD1 agrees at 7 bases. Trimming cost V 7 bases and J 2 bases; bases outside gene matches: 10. The CDR3 covers 16 residues. Germline V gene data show CDR1 as SNHLY and CDR2 as FYNNEI. The CDR3 protein is CASTPRAGGNTGELFF. In DNA, the CDR3 is TGTGCCAGCACCCCACGAGCAGGGGGAAACACCGGGGAGCTGTTTTTT.

This clonotype showed up just a few times. The chain has TRBV20-1 and TRBJ2-1; maybe TRBD2 (5 bases). CDR3 length: 15 amino acids. Germline CDR1 DFQATT, CDR2 SNEGSKA (reference sequence). Trimming stripped 2 bases from V and 9 bases from J, with 20 bases between. The DNA of the CDR3 is TGCAGTGCTAGATTCCCCGGCGGGTCTCATAGTGAGCAGTTCTTC. Its protein product is CSARFPGGSHSEQFF.